The 7 T cell receptor beta chains below all came from one sample that was sequenced in a study of blood T cell repertoires in COVID-19. Assay used: immunoSEQ multiplex PCR; TCRdb lists only in-frame clones, some missing. The sample lists around 250,000 clones; 84% were seen once. Sequencing was performed on peripheral blood. These TCRs come from a woman in her thirties or forties who had recovered from COVID-19.

This sequence joins TRBV7-6 and TRBJ2-1; D may be TRBD1 (6 bases). Germline V lookup: CDR1 SGHVS, CDR2 FNYEAQ. V was cut by 2 bases and J by 4 bases, with 27 bases left in between. CDR3 size: 20 residues. The CDR3 nucleotides are TGTGCCAGCAGCTTACCCGCGAGATATGATGGGTTACAGGGTTACAATGAGCAGTTCTTC. It translates to CASSLPARYDGLQGYNEQFF.

The chain employs TRBV4-1 and TRBJ2-1, with 8 bases lining up with TRBD2. CDR1 and CDR2 from the germline V gene are MGHRA and YSYEKL. This CDR3 is 15 amino acids long. J gave up 5 bases and V 4 bases, and 7 bases lay outside the gene matches. This CDR3 is CASSPLGRGDNEQFF. The CDR3 DNA follows: TGCGCCAGCAGCCCGTTGGGGCGGGGGGACAATGAGCAGTTCTTC.

The chain uses TRBV29-1 and TRBJ2-7; D gene unclear. V dropped 5 bases and J dropped 4 bases, with 6 bases sitting between them. This CDR3 comprises 10 residues. Looked up from germline, CDR1 is SQVTM and CDR2 is ANQGSEA. CDR3 nucleotides: TGCAGCGTTTCAGATTACGAGCAGTACTTC. Its translation is CSVSDYEQYF.

The chain uses TRBV6-6 and TRBJ2-7; TRBD2 aligns across 7 bases. Germline V gives CDR1 MNHNY, CDR2 SVGAGI (reference sequence). The CDR3 totals 15 residues. Trimming removed 5 bases from V and 6 bases from J; junction bases left unmatched: 13. The CDR3, as DNA: TGTGCCAGCAGTCGCCCAAGTGCGGGGGAGGTCGAGCAGTACTTC. Translated, it gives CASSRPSAGEVEQYF.

The chain employs TRBV30 and TRBJ1-1; perhaps TRBD1 as D (5 bases). The CDR3 length is 14 residues. V lost 3 bases, J lost 1 base, and 12 bases lay in between. CDR1 GTSNPN and CDR2 SVGIG come from the germline V gene (reference sequence). CDR3 DNA: TGTGCCTGGAGGGCTAGACAGACGAACACTGAAGCTTTCTTT. This encodes CAWRARQTNTEAFF. Together with reference TRBV30 and TRBJ1-1, the CDR3 gives the full variable domain: SQTIHQWPATLVQPVGSPLSLECTVEGTSNPNLYWYRQAAGRGLQLLFYSVGIGQISSEVPQNLSASRPQDRQFILSSKKLLLSDSGFYLCAWRARQTNTEAFFGQGTRLTVV.

The chain carries TRBV6-5 and TRBJ1-5; 9 nucleotides align to TRBD1. Per germline, CDR1 MNHEY and CDR2 SVGAGI. Trimming took 6 bases from V and 4 from J; bases not matched to a gene: 7. CDR3 length: 15 residues. The CDR3 protein is CASRSGTGINQPQHF. The CDR3 DNA reads as TGTGCCAGCAGATCCGGGACAGGGATTAATCAGCCCCAGCATTTT.

The chain carries TRBV6-6 and TRBJ2-7, with a possible D match to TRBD1 (6 bases). The CDR3 is 14 amino acids. The germline CDR1 and CDR2 sequences are MNHNY and SVGAGI (reference sequence). Trimming stripped 5 bases from V and 5 bases from J, with 16 bases between. The CDR3 DNA follows: TGTGCCAGCAGTACACCAGGGGTTATCCACGAGCAGTACTTC. It yields the protein CASSTPGVIHEQYF.